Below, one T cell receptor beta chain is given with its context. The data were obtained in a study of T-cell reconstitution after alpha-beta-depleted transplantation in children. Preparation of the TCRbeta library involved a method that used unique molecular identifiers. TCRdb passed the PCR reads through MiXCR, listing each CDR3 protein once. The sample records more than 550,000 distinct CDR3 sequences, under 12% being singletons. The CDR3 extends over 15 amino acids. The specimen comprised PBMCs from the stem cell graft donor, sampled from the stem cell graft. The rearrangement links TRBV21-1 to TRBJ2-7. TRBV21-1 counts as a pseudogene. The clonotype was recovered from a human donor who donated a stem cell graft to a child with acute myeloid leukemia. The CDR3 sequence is CASSTTLDGSYEQYF. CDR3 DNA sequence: TGTGCCAGCAGCACCACCTTGGACGGATCCTACGAGCAGTACTTC.